The 31 T cell receptor beta chains below come from one sample, sequenced in a study of PD-1 blockade in classical Hodgkin lymphoma. The time point: cycle 4 day 1 (C4D1), after 6 weeks of nivolumab. Each and every patient relapsed after autologous stem cell transplantation, and patients got differing brentuximab vedotin exposure. Out of thawed PBMCs, magnetic negative selection purified CD4+ T cells. Data came from immunoSEQ multiplex PCR; TCRdb stores just in-frame clones and leaves some out. The sample carries 13,000 or so clones, just under 85% recorded once. The specimen comprised CD4+ T cells from blood, sampled before the fourth cycle of nivolumab. Every receptor here comes from a human donor with classical Hodgkin lymphoma.

The rearrangement joins TRBV19 to TRBJ2-3; D is possibly TRBD1 or TRBD2 (5 bases each). The CDR3 is made up of 15 amino acids. Trimming removed 5 bases from V and 6 bases from J, with 18 bases in between. Germline V gene sequence: CDR1 LNHDA, CDR2 SQIVND (reference sequence). For the CDR3, the DNA is TGTGCCAGTAGTTTTGGGGACCTCCCAAGGGATACGCAGTATTTT. This sequence encodes CASSFGDLPRDTQYF. The whole variable domain, filled in from reference TRBV19 and TRBJ2-3, reads DGGITQSPKYLFRKEGQNVTLSCEQNLNHDAMYWYRQDPGQGLRLIYYSQIVNDFQKGDIAEGYSVSREKKESFPLTVTSAQKNPTAFYLCASSFGDLPRDTQYFGPGTRLTVL.

The gene calls are TRBV12-5 and TRBJ2-3; 7 bases are shared with TRBD1. With 1 base clipped from V and 5 bases from J, the junction kept 3 bases outside the gene matches. CDR1 is LGHNT, CDR2 FRNRAP, per germline. The CDR3 spans 14 residues. The CDR3, as DNA: TGTGCTAGTGGTTTGGCAGGGGGTGGAGATACGCAGTATTTT. Translated, it gives CASGLAGGGDTQYF.

This clone was counted between two and nine times. This chain connects TRBV30 to TRBJ1-6; TRBD1 matches at 7 bases. The CDR3 runs 13 residues. Germline V gene sequence: CDR1 GTSNPN, CDR2 SVGIG (reference sequence). Trimming took 4 bases from V and 6 from J; bases not matched to a gene: 3. The CDR3 bases are TGTGCCTGGACAGGGGGGTTTAATTCACCCCTCCACTTT. This codes for CAWTGGFNSPLHF.

The V gene is TRBV5-5, the J gene TRBJ2-5, with TRBD2 matching 14 bases. The length of the CDR3 is 15 residues. Germline V gives CDR1 SGHKS, CDR2 YYEKEE (reference sequence). V shed 4 bases and J 3 bases; nucleotides not matched to a gene: 2. CDR3 sequence reads: CASSETSGGEETQYF. CDR3 nucleotides: TGTGCCAGCAGCGAGACTAGCGGGGGGGAAGAGACCCAGTACTTC.

The chain combines TRBV27 with TRBJ2-7, with D possibly TRBD1 on 5 matching bases. The CDR3 runs 17 residues. CDR1 MNHEY and CDR2 SMNVEV come from the germline V gene (reference sequence). V gave up 1 base and J gave up 5 bases, with 21 bases separating them. DNA for the CDR3: TGTGCCAGCAGTTTATTCGCTGCGCCGGGCAGGGAACACGAGCAGTACTTC. Protein product: CASSLFAAPGREHEQYF.

The chain couples TRBV11-3 to TRBJ1-3; the D gene is possibly TRBD1 (5 bases). Trimming shortened V by 5 bases and J by 2 bases, and 7 bases separated the two germline ends. CDR3 length: 13 amino acids. Germline V gene sequence: CDR1 SGHNT, CDR2 YENEEA. In nucleotides, the CDR3 is TGTGCCAGCAGCGGGGACCCTGGAAACACCATATATTTT. Protein: CASSGDPGNTIYF.

The chain couples TRBV19 to TRBJ2-5; possibly TRBD1 or TRBD2 for D (6 bases each). Trimming shortened V by 6 bases and J by 5 bases, and 16 bases separated the two germline ends. Germline values: CDR1 LNHDA, CDR2 SQIVND (reference sequence). The CDR3 covers 14 residues. CDR3 amino acids: CASRRSDSGETQYF. The CDR3 DNA is TGTGCCAGTAGGAGATCGGACAGCGGGGAGACCCAGTACTTC. Supplemented by reference TRBV19 and TRBJ2-5, the full variable domain reads DGGITQSPKYLFRKEGQNVTLSCEQNLNHDAMYWYRQDPGQGLRLIYYSQIVNDFQKGDIAEGYSVSREKKESFPLTVTSAQKNPTAFYLCASRRSDSGETQYFGPGTRLLVL.

The chain is built from TRBV19 and TRBJ2-1; 12 bases are a match to TRBD2. Germline-derived CDR1 and CDR2 are LNHDA and SQIVND (reference sequence). The V segment lost 6 bases and the J segment 0 bases; nucleotides outside the gene matches: 6. This CDR3 comprises 17 residues. DNA of the CDR3: TGTGCCAGTAGCCTCGGACTAGCGGGATCCTCCTACAATGAGCAGTTCTTC. Translating it yields CASSLGLAGSSYNEQFF.

This chain joins TRBV4-1 and TRBJ1-1; D gene unclear. V lost 2 bases, J lost 1 base, and 11 bases lay in between. CDR3 length equals 15 residues. Germline-derived CDR1 and CDR2 are MGHRA and YSYEKL. CDR3 in amino acids: CASSQLGNPNTEAFF. The CDR3 nucleotides are TGCGCCAGCAGCCAATTAGGGAATCCGAACACTGAAGCTTTCTTT.

This clone was seen a handful of times. The rearrangement uses TRBV11-1 and TRBJ1-2; the match to TRBD1 covers 11 bases. J gave up 8 bases and V 4 bases, and 3 bases lay outside the gene matches. The CDR3 runs to 13 residues. Germline V gene data show CDR1 as SGHAT and CDR2 as FQDESV (reference sequence). CDR3 residues: CASSSGQGDGYTF. The CDR3 nucleotides read TGTGCCAGCAGCTCGGGACAGGGGGACGGCTACACCTTC.

This chain joins TRBV5-4 and TRBJ2-5, with 10 bases aligning to TRBD1. The germline V gene encodes CDR1 SGHNT and CDR2 YYREEE (reference sequence). J lost 6 bases, V lost 4 bases, and 9 bases had no gene match. The CDR3 is made up of 15 amino acids. The CDR3 spells CASSPWGDRGQTQYF. The CDR3, as DNA: TGTGCCAGCAGCCCCTGGGGGGACAGGGGACAGACCCAGTACTTC.

The chain joins TRBV4-3 to TRBJ1-2; the D gene is possibly TRBD1 (6 bases). The V and J ends lost 4 bases and 2 bases respectively, with 8 bases between them. Germline V gene data show CDR1 as LGHNA and CDR2 as YSLEER. This CDR3 comprises 13 residues. In DNA form, the CDR3 reads TGCGCCAGCAGCCCTCAGGGGAACTATGGCTACACCTTC. This sequence encodes CASSPQGNYGYTF.

The genes are TRBV7-3 and TRBJ2-7; D tentatively fits TRBD1 or TRBD2 (5 bases each). The CDR3 has 16 amino acids. V was trimmed by 5 bases and J by 2 bases, leaving 19 bases between them. Per germline, CDR1 SGHTA and CDR2 FQGTGA. The CDR3, as DNA: TGTGCCAGCAGCCCGATCCCCTCCGGGACCACCTACGAGCAGTACTTC. Residues: CASSPIPSGTTYEQYF. The complete variable domain, with remaining parts taken from reference TRBV7-3 and TRBJ2-7, reads GAGVSQTPSNKVTEKGKYVELRCDPISGHTALYWYRQSLGQGPEFLIYFQGTGAADDSGLPNDRFFAVRPEGSVSTLKIQRTERGDSAVYLCASSPIPSGTTYEQYFGPGTRLTVT.

The rearrangement links TRBV2 to TRBJ2-1; D remains unclear. CDR1 is SNHLY and CDR2 is FYNNEI in the germline V gene. With 3 bases removed from V and 10 bases from J, the gap between germline ends came to 10 bases. CDR3 length: 12 residues. This CDR3 is CASSEESREQFF. CDR3 in DNA: TGTGCCAGCAGTGAGGAAAGTCGCGAGCAGTTCTTC. Drawing the rest from reference TRBV2 and TRBJ2-1, the complete variable domain is EPEVTQTPSHQVTQMGQEVILRCVPISNHLYFYWYRQILGQKVEFLVSFYNNEISEKSEIFDDQFSVERPDGSNFTLKIRSTKLEDSAMYFCASSEESREQFFGPGTRLTVL.

This clone is large. V gene TRBV6-1 combines with J gene TRBJ1-6; D uncertain. There are 15 residues in the CDR3. V shed 2 bases and J shed 7 bases, with 12 bases lying between them. Germline-derived CDR1 and CDR2 are MNHNS and SASEGT. CDR3 in DNA: TGTGCCAGCAGTGAATTAGGCAGCTCCAATTCACCCCTCCACTTT. Amino acid sequence: CASSELGSSNSPLHF.

V is TRBV30 and J is TRBJ1-5; no definite D call. Germline V gene data show CDR1 as GTSNPN and CDR2 as SVGIG (reference sequence). The V end lost 3 bases, the J end lost 9 bases, and 18 bases lay between the germline ends. This CDR3 has 14 residues. As DNA, the CDR3 is TGTGCCTGGAGCCCCCTGGGGAGCGAGCTGCCCCAGCATTTT. Amino acid sequence: CAWSPLGSELPQHF.

J is TRBJ1-2 and V is TRBV12-5; D uncertain. This CDR3 is 12 amino acids long. Germline V gene sequence: CDR1 LGHNT, CDR2 FRNRAP. Trimming cost V 1 base and J 6 bases, with 6 bases left between them. In DNA form, the CDR3 reads TGTGCTAGTGGTTTGGGAGGAGATGGCTACACCTTC. Its protein product is CASGLGGDGYTF.

This sequence joins TRBV7-8 and TRBJ2-5, with 9 bases that match TRBD2. The last part of the DNA fits TRBJ2-7 better; the J call may be wrong. Germline lookup yields CDR1 SGHVS and CDR2 FQNEAQ. There are 15 residues in the CDR3. The CDR3 nucleotides read TGTGCCAGCAGCCCCCGTATAGCGGGAGTTGGCGAGCAGTACTTC. Protein sequence: CASSPRIAGVGEQYF.

The rearrangement links TRBV19 to TRBJ2-1, with 7 bases fitting TRBD2. V shed 6 bases, J shed 7 bases, and the junction held 9 bases outside the gene matches. This CDR3 region has 14 residues. CDR1 LNHDA and CDR2 SQIVND come from the germline V gene (reference sequence). This CDR3 reads CASRGGRKGNEQFF. CDR3 nucleotides: TGTGCCAGTAGGGGGGGGAGGAAGGGAAATGAGCAGTTCTTC.

The chain joins TRBV6-5 to TRBJ2-1; TRBD2 is a possible D gene (5 bases). The CDR3 covers 16 residues. The germline gives CDR1 MNHEY, CDR2 SVGAGI. Trimming removed 0 bases from V and 2 bases from J, with 11 bases in between. CDR3 region: CASSYSASLTYNEQFF. In DNA, the CDR3 is TGTGCCAGCAGTTACTCGGCTAGCCTTACCTACAATGAGCAGTTCTTC.

The V and J genes are TRBV7-2 and TRBJ1-2; D call uncertain. Germline loops: CDR1 SGHTA, CDR2 FQGNSA. CDR3 length equals 13 residues. The V end was cut by 1 base, the J end by 2 bases, with 5 bases between. For the CDR3, the DNA is TGTGCCAGCAGCTTAGATTTAAACTATGGCTACACCTTC. The encoded protein is CASSLDLNYGYTF.

The chain has TRBV12-5 and TRBJ2-6; TRBD1 aligns across 9 bases. The CDR3 length is 17 residues. Per germline, CDR1 LGHNT and CDR2 FRNRAP. With 4 bases clipped from V and 4 bases from J, the junction kept 8 bases outside the gene matches. The CDR3 reads CASGWGTGRQGANVLTF. The CDR3 DNA reads TGTGCTAGTGGTTGGGGGACAGGGAGGCAAGGGGCCAACGTCCTGACTTTC.

DNA of the CDR3: TGTGCCAGCAGCTTGGATTGGGGCACAGATACGCAGTATTTT. Protein product: CASSLDWGTDTQYF. The gene calls are TRBV5-5 and TRBJ2-3, with D unclear. V dropped 0 bases and J dropped 1 base, with 6 bases sitting between them. CDR1 is SGHKS, CDR2 YYEKEE, per germline (reference sequence). The CDR3 is 14 amino acids.

The J gene is TRBJ2-1, the V gene TRBV5-1; D possibly uses TRBD1 or TRBD2 (6 bases each). The CDR3 contains 16 residues. Trimming pared 5 bases from V and 0 bases from J, leaving 15 bases between. CDR1 is SGHRS and CDR2 is YFSETQ in the germline V gene. Here the CDR3 reads CASSALWGASYNEQFF. The CDR3 DNA sequence: TGCGCCAGCAGTGCCCTATGGGGGGCCTCCTACAATGAGCAGTTCTTC. Looking up the rest from reference TRBV5-1 and TRBJ2-1 gives the full variable domain: KAGVTQTPRYLIKTRGQQVTLSCSPISGHRSVSWYQQTPGQGLQFLFEYFSETQRNKGNFPGRFSGRQFSNSRSEMNVSTLELGDSALYLCASSALWGASYNEQFFGPGTRLTVL.

The chain couples TRBV7-9 to TRBJ2-2; 9 nucleotides line up with TRBD1. Germline V gives CDR1 SEHNR, CDR2 FQNEAQ (reference sequence). The CDR3 length is 15 residues. The V gene end was trimmed by 5 bases and the J gene end by 6 bases; junction bases not matched to a gene: 7. The CDR3: CASSPGTGYPGELFF. The CDR3 nucleotides are TGTGCCAGCAGCCCCGGGACAGGGTACCCCGGGGAGCTGTTTTTT.

The chain combines TRBV15 with TRBJ1-5; no firm D call. This CDR3 region has 13 residues. Germline V lookup: CDR1 LNHNV, CDR2 YYDKDF (reference sequence). V was shortened by 11 bases and J by 4 bases, with 15 bases between the two germline ends. The CDR3 coding sequence is TGTGCCTTTTCTATCGGCCCTAATCAGCCCCAGCATTTT. Protein sequence: CAFSIGPNQPQHF.

The chain combines TRBV28 with TRBJ2-3; TRBD2 aligns across 13 bases. This CDR3 is built from 14 residues. CDR1 MDHEN and CDR2 SYDVKM come from the germline V gene. The J segment lost 5 bases and the V segment lost 10 bases, leaving 6 bases of the junction unmatched. The CDR3 coding sequence is TGTGCCACCTTTAGACTAGCGGGGGGAGATACGCAGTATTTT. This translates into CATFRLAGGDTQYF.

The CDR3 protein is CSFRDDGTSDEQYF. In DNA, the CDR3 is TGCAGCTTCCGAGACGACGGTACCTCTGACGAGCAGTACTTC. The rearrangement links TRBV29-1 to TRBJ2-7, with no clear D. The V end lost 8 bases, the J end lost 5 bases, and 22 bases lay between the germline ends. The V gene's germline CDR1 is SQVTM and CDR2 ANQGSEA. This CDR3 contains 14 residues.

This chain joins TRBV20-1 and TRBJ2-5; D is uncertain. The CDR3 sequence is 11 residues long. Between the trimmed V and J ends, which lost 6 bases and 1 base, there was a span of 6 bases. Germline values: CDR1 DFQATT, CDR2 SNEGSKA (reference sequence). CDR3 loop: CSAQVQETQYF. DNA for the CDR3: TGCAGTGCCCAGGTCCAAGAGACCCAGTACTTC.

This clone occurred a few times. The chain combines TRBV4-2 with TRBJ2-7; 14 bases line up with TRBD2. J was trimmed by 9 bases and V by 4 bases; bases with no gene match: 8. CDR3 length: 15 amino acids. CDR1 is LGHNA, CDR2 YNFKEQ, per germline. The CDR3 spells CASSRGGLAGVGQYF. The CDR3 DNA follows: TGTGCCAGCAGCCGAGGGGGACTAGCGGGAGTAGGGCAGTACTTC.

The V call is TRBV28, the J call TRBJ1-3, with unresolved D. Per the germline V gene, CDR1 is MDHEN and CDR2 is SYDVKM. The CDR3 consists of 14 residues. Trimming took 10 bases from V and 0 from J, leaving 13 bases between them. CDR3 loop: CAIGPLNSGNTIYF. CDR3 DNA sequence: TGTGCCATCGGGCCCCTCAACTCTGGAAACACCATATATTTT.